Only one count was recorded for the clone carrying this T cell receptor (beta chain). Its antigen is still unknown. Sequencing used immunoSEQ multiplex PCR; TCRdb keeps in-frame clones, though not all of them. The sample lists about 120,000 clones; around 89% were seen once. The data are from a study of T cell responses to AZD1222 COVID-19 vaccine. Study-wide points: As reported, nearly half of all spike-specific TCRs target variant regions that are unmutated. At study baseline, merely over 5 AZD1222 recipients were seropositive.

The sequence was obtained from an adult who received the AZD1222 COVID-19 vaccine. Material: peripheral blood, obtained 28 days after the second AZD1222 dose.

CDR3 in amino acids: CASSGGQNTEAFF. The CDR3 nucleotides read TGCGCCAGCAGCGGGGGACAGAACACTGAAGCTTTCTTT. The J gene is TRBJ1-1, the V gene TRBV5-1; TRBD1 is a possible D gene (6 bases). The V and J ends lost 4 bases and 1 base respectively, with 8 bases between them. CDR1 is SGHRS and CDR2 is YFSETQ in the germline V gene. This CDR3 has 13 residues.